These 18 T cell receptor beta chains were sequenced from one sample in a study of post-analysis software for immune sequencing data. Findings and caveats of the study: A few TRBV segments occurring more often in patients than controls included TRBV5-6, TRBV5-1 and TRBV20-1.

No cognate antigen is known for these TCRs. cDNA libraries for TCR beta contained unique molecular identifiers. Using its own MiXCR run on the PCR reads, TCRdb lists one record per CDR3 protein. The sample holds roughly 600,000 distinct CDR3 sequences, roughly 46% seen once. Specimen: blood. The receptors stem from a girl under 18 with multiple sclerosis.

The rearrangement joins TRBV7-6 to TRBJ1-5; 8 nucleotides match TRBD1. This CDR3 region has 15 residues. Per the germline V gene, CDR1 is SGHVS and CDR2 is FNYEAQ. Trimming at V came to 3 bases and at J to 6 bases, leaving 7 bases not matched to a gene. DNA of the CDR3: TGTGCCAGCAGCTTGGCCACAGGGGGGGGTCAGCCCCAGCATTTT. Translation: CASSLATGGGQPQHF.

This chain uses TRBV5-1 with TRBJ1-2; 9 positions agree with TRBD1. J lost 8 bases, V lost 4 bases, and 12 bases had no gene match. This CDR3 spans 15 amino acids. Germline V gene lookup returns CDR1 SGHRS and CDR2 YFSETQ. The CDR3 sequence: CASSPGQGVLFGYTF. DNA of the CDR3: TGCGCCAGCAGCCCGGGACAGGGAGTTTTGTTCGGCTACACCTTC.

This clonotype was seen only once. The chain recombines TRBV7-2 with TRBJ2-3; the D is unclear. The germline CDR1 and CDR2 sequences are SGHTA and FQGNSA. This CDR3 spans 15 amino acids. With 0 bases removed from V and 1 base from J, the gap between germline ends came to 8 bases. CDR3 DNA sequence: TGTGCCAGCAGCTTAGCGCTTTGGGGCACAGATACGCAGTATTTT. This translates into CASSLALWGTDTQYF.

This clonotype has a handful of counts. The CDR3 sequence: CAISDTDRRSSYEQYF. DNA of the CDR3: TGTGCCATCAGTGATACCGACAGGCGTAGCTCCTACGAGCAGTACTTC. This sequence joins TRBV10-3 and TRBJ2-7, with D perhaps TRBD1 (6 bases). Trimming took 3 bases from V and 0 from J, leaving 15 bases between them. Looked up from germline, CDR1 is ENHRY and CDR2 is SYGVKD. The CDR3 sequence is 16 residues long.

This clonotype occurred a few times. The chain links TRBV5-1 to TRBJ1-2, with D possibly matching TRBD1 (5 bases). Germline loops: CDR1 SGHRS, CDR2 YFSETQ. V lost 4 bases, J lost 8 bases, and 15 bases lay in between. There are 13 residues in the CDR3. DNA of the CDR3: TGCGCCAGCAGCGACCAAACAAAGGGGGGCTACACCTTC. Translating gives CASSDQTKGGYTF.

The CDR3 region is CASNLLAGNLETQYF. In DNA form, the CDR3 reads TGTGCCAGCAATTTACTAGCGGGCAATCTAGAGACCCAGTACTTC. The rearrangement joins TRBV6-1 to TRBJ2-5; 9 nucleotides match TRBD2. The CDR3 is 15 residues long. Germline V CDR1 and CDR2: MNHNS, SASEGT. Germline trimming cut 7 bases from V and 4 bases from J; bases unmatched to any gene: 10.

V is TRBV7-9 and J is TRBJ2-4; D ambiguous. V was trimmed by 1 base and J by 0 bases, leaving 7 bases between them. CDR3 length: 15 amino acids. The V gene's germline CDR1 is SEHNR and CDR2 FQNEAQ (reference sequence). The chain's CDR3 is CASSLGSRAKNIQYF. The CDR3 nucleotides read TGTGCCAGCAGCTTAGGCTCACGAGCCAAAAACATTCAGTACTTC.

In its sample, this clonotype was seen a few times. This chain links TRBV12-3 or TRBV12-4 with TRBJ1-5; D ambiguous. The CDR3 extends over 12 amino acids. With 4 bases removed from V and 8 bases from J, the gap between germline ends came to 9 bases. For the CDR3, the DNA is TGTGCCAGCAGTTCAATCAGTGAGCCCCAGCATTTT. Encoded protein: CASSSISEPQHF.

The rearrangement uses TRBV27 and TRBJ2-5, with TRBD2 matching 9 bases. There are 15 residues in the CDR3. V was pared by 5 bases and J by 10 bases, with 14 bases of the junction left unmatched. Germline CDR1 is MNHEY and CDR2 is SMNVEV (reference sequence). This CDR3 reads CASSPGTSPREDQYF. The CDR3 nucleotides are TGTGCCAGCAGTCCAGGGACTAGCCCCAGGGAGGACCAGTACTTC.

This clonotype was seen only a few times. The chain joins TRBV6-2 or TRBV6-3 to TRBJ1-5; D ambiguous. The CDR3 spans 13 residues. Per germline, CDR1 MNHEY and CDR2 SVGEGT. V lost 7 bases to trimming and J lost 5 bases, with 12 bases between them. The CDR3, as DNA: TGTGCCAGCAACTACGCCCGCGATCAGCCCCAGCATTTT. It encodes CASNYARDQPQHF.

This chain joins TRBV10-3 and TRBJ1-2, with D tentatively TRBD1 (5 bases). V lost 6 bases and J lost 3, with 14 bases in between. CDR1 and CDR2 (germline): ENHRY, SYGVKD. CDR3 length: 14 residues. CDR3 in DNA: TGTGCCATCAGCGAGACAGCCCTTGACTATGGCTACACCTTC. This codes for CAISETALDYGYTF.

V is TRBV7-9 and J is TRBJ1-1; D possibly corresponds to TRBD1 (6 bases). Germline V gene lookup returns CDR1 SEHNR and CDR2 FQNEAQ (reference sequence). V was cut by 5 bases and J by 3 bases, with 13 bases left in between. CDR3 size: 14 residues. The CDR3 DNA follows: TGTGCCAGCAGCAATACAGGGAGGGACACTGAAGCTTTCTTT. This encodes CASSNTGRDTEAFF. Full variable domain (outside the CDR3, taken from reference TRBV7-9 and TRBJ1-1): DTGVSQNPRHKITKRGQNVTFRCDPISEHNRLYWYRQTLGQGPEFLTYFQNEAQLEKSRLLSDRFSAERPKGSFSTLEIQRTEQGDSAMYLCASSNTGRDTEAFFGQGTRLTVV.

A remark on this clonotype: Germline and junction disagree at one end, which may indicate a read error. This sequence joins TRBV7-7 and TRBJ2-1; TRBD1 matches at 9 bases. The CDR3 totals 14 residues. The V gene's germline CDR1 is SSHAT and CDR2 FNYEAQ (reference sequence). DNA of the CDR3: TGTGCTAGCAGCCGGGGGACAGGGAACAATGAGCAGTTCTTC. Encoded protein: CASSRGTGNNEQFF.

The V and J genes are TRBV20-1 and TRBJ1-2; D is undetermined. The V gene lost 4 bases and the J gene lost 0 bases, with 27 bases spanning the gap. CDR1 is DFQATT and CDR2 is SNEGSKA in the germline V gene (reference sequence). The CDR3 covers 19 residues. The CDR3 region has the DNA TGCAGTGCTAAAGCGTCCTGGGCAGGCCGACTCCAAGCTAACTATGGCTACACCTTC. As protein: CSAKASWAGRLQANYGYTF.

This clonotype was counted between two and nine times. This rearrangement joins TRBV5-1 to TRBJ2-1; D not certain. The CDR3 has 15 amino acids. The ends were cut back, 2 bases at V and 6 bases at J, with 15 bases in the middle. Germline CDR1 is SGHRS and CDR2 is YFSETQ. The DNA for the CDR3 is TGCGCCAGCAGCTTTCCCCTCGCCCACTTCAATGAGCAGTTCTTC. It codes for CASSFPLAHFNEQFF.

The table lists this clonotype with many counts. V usage is TRBV5-5 and J usage is TRBJ2-1; possibly TRBD2 for D (6 bases). This CDR3 has 14 residues. Trimming shortened V by 0 bases and J by 4 bases, and 8 bases separated the two germline ends. Germline CDR1 and CDR2: SGHKS and YYEKEE (reference sequence). The CDR3 region has the DNA TGTGCCAGCAGCTTGGATAGCGGATACAATGAGCAGTTCTTC. Translated: CASSLDSGYNEQFF. Variable domain in full (rest from reference TRBV5-5 and TRBJ2-1): DAGVTQSPTHLIKTRGQQVTLRCSPISGHKSVSWYQQVLGQGPQFIFQYYEKEERGRGNFPDRFSARQFPNYSSELNVNALLLGDSALYLCASSLDSGYNEQFFGPGTRLTVL.

This clonotype is a singleton in its sample. The chain joins TRBV7-8 to TRBJ2-5, with D perhaps TRBD2 (6 bases). CDR3 length: 15 amino acids. V dropped 5 bases and J dropped 3 bases, with 16 bases sitting between them. Per germline, CDR1 SGHVS and CDR2 FQNEAQ. The CDR3 DNA reads TGTGCCAGCAGCGCGGGGTGGGGAAGGGAAGAGACCCAGTACTTC. It specifies CASSAGWGREETQYF.

This clonotype was observed many times. The rearrangement joins TRBV5-1 to TRBJ2-5; a possible D gene is TRBD1 (6 bases). V lost 3 bases and J lost 9, with 24 bases in between. The CDR3 runs 16 residues. The germline V gene encodes CDR1 SGHRS and CDR2 YFSETQ. In DNA, the CDR3 is TGCGCCAGCAGCTCGACCGGACAGTTTACCTTCAGTCCCCAGTACTTC. Its protein is CASSSTGQFTFSPQYF.